This section outlines one TCR beta chain sequence together with its context. Its antigen is still unknown. No much larger clone exists at a distance of one base, and base qualities are not known. The immunoSEQ Assay, a bias-controlled multiplex PCR, was used to amplify TCRbeta CDR3 regions from genomic DNA. Per the original workflow: Nucleated cell counts per sample were estimated from amplification of reference gene primers within the assay. To quantify the absolute abundance of each unique TCRbeta CDR3 rearrangement, sequence reads were collapsed and filtered. For each sample, productive Simpson clonality was calculated by taking the square root of Simpson's diversity index across productive rearrangements. Here the immuneACCESS table is served through TCRdb, limited to in-frame sequences with V and J called. Missing clones are a known gap in these copies; in checked studies unresolved V genes cover under half, and the rest lacks a known reason. For V, J and clone size, that table is used; D and trimming come from the DNA. This sample comprises tens of thousands of clones, around 90% of them detected only once. Around 0.43% of the sample comes from the top ten.

Whole blood was collected in K2EDTA tubes by collaborating institutions according to the institutions' own protocols. For TCRbeta analysis, collaborators shipped samples in one of three forms: frozen whole blood, isolated PBMCs, or DNA extracted from either of those sample types. The data derive from a study of blood T cell repertoires in COVID-19 (TCRdb year 2020). Study-wide context: Samples from collaborators originated in the United States, Italy and Spain and spanned both the acute and convalescent phases of COVID-19. Subjects who had been exposed to COVID-19, were actively infected with it, or had recovered from it provided the deeply sampled blood TCRbeta repertoires that made up the dataset. The material from the prospective study consisted of cDNA or gDNA derived from T cells, B-cell-depleted T cells, or PBMCs. Samples were obtained from the ongoing ImmuneRACE study (first 160 participants) and from some 1,300 subjects provided by 6 global collaborators. The repertoires were released in a freely available public database meant as a resource for research on the immune response to SARS-CoV-2. Where available, HLA class I and class II types were obtained from metadata supplied by the sample provider rather than from assay-based typing. Nearly every sample came with metadata listing a de-identified subject ID, COVID-19 status, age in years and sex.

What the research found in general, with its limitations: Clinical and demographic metadata were provided uncurated, with the amount varying by source and participant.

CDR1 and CDR2 are read off the germline V gene (reference sequence) as SEHNR and FQNEAQ. V is reduced by 5 bases and J by 0 bases, leaving a spacing of 13 bases between them. The cysteine opens and the phenylalanine closes a CDR3 of 15 amino acids. Only the CDR3 portion is preserved as DNA: 45 bases, with reading frame beginning at the first base. Recombination linked TRBV7-9 to TRBJ1-2, with the D gene call left open. This receptor was taken from a human donor in a cohort sampled during active COVID-19. The sample comprised peripheral blood. The nucleotide sequence is given as TGTGCCAGCAGCCTCGACGGCGGGGCTAACTATGGCTACACCTTC. This sequence encodes CASSLDGGANYGYTF.